The present T cell receptor (beta chain) was sequenced within a study of blood T cell repertoires in COVID-19. About the research overall: Sites in the United States, Italy and Spain provided acute and convalescent COVID-19 samples. In each case, the material was cDNA or gDNA derived from T cells, B-cell-depleted T cells, or PBMCs.

Seattle enrolled patients during active infection and tracked them longitudinally. The CDR3 spans 17 residues. The ends lost 10 bases at V and 1 base at J; junction bases unmatched: 17. Germline loops: CDR1 KGHSH, CDR2 LQKENI. In the original workflow: Amplified reference gene primers provided the basis for estimating nucleated cell counts. Repertoires were generated with immunoSEQ multiplex PCR, while TCRdb's copy carries only in-frame clones and drops some. V and J calls and clone size follow that table, whereas D and trimming were derived from the DNA. The sample has around 200,000 clones, roughly 84% seen once; the top ten hold around 6.7%.

Specimen: peripheral blood. The chain recombines TRBV18 with TRBJ2-5, with TRBD1 matching over 8 bases. The source is a woman aged 40 to 50 with COVID-19, enrolled during active disease. In nucleotides, the CDR3 is TGTGCCACTCTCGGGGGCTGGGACAGGTCGGGCCAAGAGACCCAGTACTTC. Translation gives CATLGGWDRSGQETQYF. Full variable domain (rest looked up from reference TRBV18 and TRBJ2-5): NAGVMQNPRHLVRRRGQEARLRCSPMKGHSHVYWYRQLPEEGLKFMVYLQKENIIDESGMPKERFSAEFPKEGPSILRIQQVVRGDSAAYFCATLGGWDRSGQETQYFGPGTRLLVL.